The 20 T cell receptor beta chains reported below all come from one sample, sequenced in a study of glioma-infiltrating T cells after dendritic cell vaccination (dated by TCRdb to the mid-2010s). What this sample's time point label stands for: after dendritic cell vaccination, including at tumor progression/relapse. The method behind the library was the immunoSEQ multiplex PCR assay. TCRdb mirrors the immuneACCESS table, restricted to in-frame sequences. Some clones are absent from its copies; in checked studies, under half trace to an unresolved V gene, and the reason for the others is unknown. This sample has about 87,000 clones in its table, and around 83% of those were observed once. The ten largest clones capture 5.5% to 8% of the sample. Source: blood, taken after dendritic cell vaccination. All receptors come from a human donor with glioblastoma.

In its sample, this clone was seen once. The V gene is TRBV29-1, the J gene TRBJ2-5; the match to TRBD2 covers 7 bases. Germline values: CDR1 SQVTM, CDR2 ANQGSEA. Germline trimming cut 4 bases from V and 7 bases from J; bases unmatched to any gene: 6. The length of the CDR3 is 12 residues. The chain's CDR3 is CSVGGGSGTQYF. The CDR3 coding sequence is TGCAGCGTTGGGGGGGGGTCGGGGACCCAGTACTTC.

The gene calls are TRBV9 and TRBJ1-3; 10 bases map to TRBD1. The germline gives CDR1 SGDLS, CDR2 YYNGEE. This CDR3 region has 16 residues. The V gene end was trimmed by 0 bases and the J gene end by 4 bases; junction bases not matched to a gene: 4. The CDR3 loop is CASSVAGGQGGNTIYF. In DNA, the CDR3 is TGTGCCAGCAGCGTAGCTGGGGGACAGGGGGGAAACACCATATATTTT.

This clone is labeled as medium-sized. This chain joins TRBV7-6 and TRBJ2-3; 9 bases agree with TRBD1. The CDR3 has 19 amino acids. Germline V CDR1 and CDR2: SGHVS, FNYEAQ. V shed 0 bases, J shed 3 bases, and the junction held 13 bases outside the gene matches. The chain's CDR3 is CASSLAEVTGGGRTDTQYF. As DNA, the CDR3 is TGTGCCAGCAGCTTAGCGGAGGTTACAGGGGGCGGCCGAACAGATACGCAGTATTTT.

The chain uses TRBV10-3 and TRBJ1-1; D may be TRBD1 (6 bases). Germline CDR1 is ENHRY and CDR2 is SYGVKD. CDR3 length: 14 amino acids. V lost 4 bases to trimming and J lost 5 bases, with 14 bases between them. The CDR3 loop reads CAISVKQGRTEAFF. Written as DNA, the CDR3 is TGTGCCATCAGTGTGAAACAGGGTCGGACTGAAGCTTTCTTT.

The chain combines TRBV6-1 with TRBJ2-7; 9 nucleotides agree with TRBD1. The CDR3 contains 14 residues. V shed 4 bases and J 7 bases; nucleotides not matched to a gene: 8. The V gene's germline CDR1 is MNHNS and CDR2 SASEGT. The CDR3, as DNA: TGTGCCAGCAGTGTATCCGGGACAGGGTTAGAGCAGTACTTC. As protein: CASSVSGTGLEQYF.

The chain recombines TRBV19 with TRBJ1-6, with 7 bases matching TRBD1. Germline values: CDR1 LNHDA, CDR2 SQIVND (reference sequence). CDR3 length: 15 amino acids. Trimming took 3 bases from V and 9 from J; bases not matched to a gene: 8. The CDR3 DNA reads as TGTGCCAGTAGTATTACAGGGGAGGCTGTTTCACCCCTCCACTTT. Amino acid sequence: CASSITGEAVSPLHF.

V and J are TRBV29-1 and TRBJ2-1, with 7 positions matching TRBD1. CDR3 length: 13 residues. Germline V lookup: CDR1 SQVTM, CDR2 ANQGSEA. V lost 4 bases to trimming and J lost 5 bases; unmatched junction nucleotides: 5. CDR3 in amino acids: CSVGQGINNEQFF. For the CDR3, the DNA is TGCAGCGTTGGACAGGGAATAAACAATGAGCAGTTCTTC.

V and J are TRBV2 and TRBJ1-5; D ambiguous. CDR3 length: 16 amino acids. The germline V gene encodes CDR1 SNHLY and CDR2 FYNNEI. V dropped 1 base and J dropped 7 bases, with 17 bases sitting between them. The CDR3 sequence: CASSEVLVGWSQPQHF. The DNA of the CDR3 is TGTGCCAGCAGTGAAGTCTTGGTTGGGTGGAGCCAGCCCCAGCATTTT. The variable domain in full, with the rest retrieved from reference TRBV2 and TRBJ1-5, is EPEVTQTPSHQVTQMGQEVILRCVPISNHLYFYWYRQILGQKVEFLVSFYNNEISEKSEIFDDQFSVERPDGSNFTLKIRSTKLEDSAMYFCASSEVLVGWSQPQHFGDGTRLSIL.

The rearrangement uses TRBV4-3 and TRBJ1-1; D ambiguous. Between the trimmed V and J ends, which lost 0 bases and 8 bases, there was a span of 13 bases. Germline V gene data show CDR1 as LGHNA and CDR2 as YSLEER. The CDR3 consists of 14 residues. The CDR3 spells CASSQDVSPGEAFF. The DNA of the CDR3 is TGCGCCAGCAGCCAAGATGTTTCTCCGGGGGAAGCTTTCTTT.

The J gene is TRBJ2-1, the V gene TRBV11-3, with D perhaps TRBD1 (6 bases). Germline V gene lookup returns CDR1 SGHNT and CDR2 YENEEA. CDR3 length equals 16 residues. V shed 1 base and J shed 4 bases, with 14 bases lying between them. The CDR3 bases are TGTGCCAGCAGCTTAGTTTTCAGAGGGGGATACAATGAGCAGTTCTTC. This sequence encodes CASSLVFRGGYNEQFF.

The chain couples TRBV5-4 to TRBJ1-2; a weak D match, TRBD1 (5 bases). The V gene's germline CDR1 is SGHNT and CDR2 YYREEE (reference sequence). The CDR3 spans 13 residues. Trimming removed 0 bases at V and 11 bases at J, with 14 bases between. CDR3 loop: CASSLGWAGGYTF. For the CDR3, the DNA is TGTGCCAGCAGCTTGGGTTGGGCCGGGGGATACACCTTC.

J is TRBJ1-1 and V is TRBV5-1; the D gene is possibly TRBD1 (5 bases). The CDR3 is 16 residues long. Germline V gene lookup returns CDR1 SGHRS and CDR2 YFSETQ. V was clipped by 5 bases and J by 2 bases, with 19 bases between them. The CDR3 spells CASRRETGGFNTEAFF. CDR3 nucleotide sequence: TGCGCCAGCAGACGGGAGACGGGGGGGTTCAACACTGAAGCTTTCTTT.

The V and J genes are TRBV29-1 and TRBJ2-3; no definite D call. Trimming pared 5 bases from V and 6 bases from J, leaving 9 bases between. This CDR3 region has 11 residues. Germline CDR1 is SQVTM and CDR2 is ANQGSEA. CDR3 in DNA: TGCAGCGTTTATTTGTCGGATACGCAGTATTTT. Translated: CSVYLSDTQYF.

The chain recombines TRBV7-9 with TRBJ1-5; TRBD1 agrees at 8 bases. This CDR3 contains 16 residues. The V segment lost 4 bases and the J segment 4 bases; nucleotides outside the gene matches: 9. Looked up from germline, CDR1 is SEHNR and CDR2 is FQNEAQ (reference sequence). CDR3 amino acids: CASSSWTGPSNQPQHF. As DNA, the CDR3 is TGTGCCAGCAGCTCCTGGACAGGGCCCTCTAATCAGCCCCAGCATTTT.

V usage is TRBV2 and J usage is TRBJ2-5; TRBD1 matches 8 bases. Germline V lookup: CDR1 SNHLY, CDR2 FYNNEI. Trimming removed 4 bases from V and 2 bases from J; junction bases left unmatched: 3. CDR3 size: 14 residues. CDR3 in amino acids: CASSAGQAQETQYF. CDR3 DNA: TGTGCCAGCAGTGCGGGACAGGCACAAGAGACCCAGTACTTC.

The CDR3 nucleotides read TGTGCCAGCAGTTTTCGTAGCAATCAGCCCCAGCATTTT. This codes for CASSFRSNQPQHF. The chain carries TRBV27 and TRBJ1-5, with D unresolved. V lost 3 bases and J lost 0, with 3 bases in between. CDR1 is MNHEY, CDR2 SMNVEV, per germline (reference sequence). The CDR3 is made up of 13 amino acids.

This clone was seen repeatedly, ten times or more. The V and J genes are TRBV19 and TRBJ1-6, with 7 bases that match TRBD1. V was clipped by 5 bases and J by 5 bases; unmatched bases: 6. This CDR3 has 15 residues. Germline assignment: CDR1 LNHDA and CDR2 SQIVND (reference sequence). CDR3 amino acids: CASSDRDSDNSPLHF. As DNA, the CDR3 is TGTGCCAGTAGTGACCGGGACAGCGATAATTCACCCCTCCACTTT.

V and J are TRBV25-1 and TRBJ1-6; 8 bases are a match to TRBD1. Trimming removed 2 bases from V and 9 bases from J; junction bases left unmatched: 3. The CDR3 is 14 residues long. Germline CDR1 reads MGHDK; CDR2 reads SYGVNS. The CDR3 reads CASSEPGGGSPLHF. CDR3 DNA: TGTGCCAGCAGTGAACCAGGGGGCGGTTCACCCCTCCACTTT.

This chain links TRBV6-1 with TRBJ2-7; 10 bases align to TRBD2. J lost 5 bases, V lost 4 bases, and 8 bases had no gene match. This CDR3 is 15 amino acids long. CDR1 is MNHNS and CDR2 is SASEGT in the germline V gene. The CDR3 here is CASSVYPSGGNEQYF. The CDR3 DNA sequence: TGTGCCAGCAGTGTCTACCCTAGCGGGGGCAACGAGCAGTACTTC.

The rearrangement links TRBV11-2 to TRBJ1-1; tentative D call: TRBD1 (5 bases). V lost 0 bases, J lost 5 bases, and 16 bases lay in between. The CDR3 covers 16 residues. Germline-derived CDR1 and CDR2 are SGHAT and FQNNGV. CDR3 amino acids: CASSLDGREGRTEAFF. The CDR3 DNA is TGTGCCAGCAGCTTAGATGGGAGAGAGGGGAGGACTGAAGCTTTCTTT.